This T cell receptor beta chain was observed in a study of T cells in Graves' hyperthyroidism and ophthalmopathy. The source material, RNA transcripts, was used to amplify TCR beta CDR3 regions. During a first-round RT-PCR of the TCR CDR3, the HTBI primer set was used. Each CDR3 protein gets one entry after TCRdb re-called the multiplex PCR reads with MiXCR. The table lists approximately 400,000 distinct CDR3 sequences, around 16% of them singletons. With a duration under 2 months, the hyperthyroidism was newly diagnosed in patients aged 18 to 65. Uncontrolled infections, other autoimmune diseases, pregnancy or lactation led to exclusion of patients. The sequenced sample was blood. This receptor was identified in a woman under 30 with Graves' hyperthyroidism that later progressed to Graves' ophthalmopathy.

CDR3 sequence (DNA): TGTGCCAGCAGCTCTAACCATCGACGGGAACTAGCCAAAAACATTCAGTACTTC. Its protein is CASSSNHRRELAKNIQYF. V gene TRBV11-2 combines with J gene TRBJ2-4; D might be TRBD2 (5 bases). From germline, CDR1 is SGHAT and CDR2 FQNNGV. Trimming took 4 bases from V and 0 from J, leaving 19 bases between them. This CDR3 contains 18 residues. The complete variable domain, with remaining parts taken from reference TRBV11-2 and TRBJ2-4, reads EAGVAQSPRYKIIEKRQSVAFWCNPISGHATLYWYQQILGQGPKLLIQFQNNGVVDDSQLPKDRFSAERLKGVDSTLKIQPAKLEDSAVYLCASSSNHRRELAKNIQYFGAGTRLSVL.